These 22 T cell receptor beta chains were all obtained from the same sample, sequenced in a study of blood T cell repertoires in COVID-19. The method was immunoSEQ multiplex PCR; TCRdb's version includes in-frame clones alone and lacks a portion of them. This sample has around 140,000 clones, with roughly 84% found just once. The sample was peripheral blood. These receptor sequences come from a woman in her sixties with acute or convalescent COVID-19.

The genes are TRBV19 and TRBJ2-3; TRBD1 matches at 7 bases. V gave up 7 bases and J gave up 2 bases; unmatched junction bases: 9. This CDR3 region has 15 residues. Germline CDR1 and CDR2: LNHDA and SQIVND (reference sequence). The CDR3 protein is CASKGTAYNTDTQYF. CDR3 nucleotide sequence: TGTGCCAGTAAGGGGACAGCCTACAACACAGATACGCAGTATTTT. The entire variable domain, with the rest obtained from reference TRBV19 and TRBJ2-3, is as follows: DGGITQSPKYLFRKEGQNVTLSCEQNLNHDAMYWYRQDPGQGLRLIYYSQIVNDFQKGDIAEGYSVSREKKESFPLTVTSAQKNPTAFYLCASKGTAYNTDTQYFGPGTRLTVL.

This rearrangement joins TRBV25-1 to TRBJ1-3; D ambiguous. The CDR3 is 13 amino acids. CDR1 and CDR2 (germline): MGHDK, SYGVNS. V was pared by 1 base and J by 3 bases, with 4 bases between. CDR3 loop: CASSESVGNTIYF. CDR3 bases: TGTGCCAGCAGTGAATCGGTTGGAAACACCATATATTTT.

This chain connects TRBV4-1 to TRBJ2-4, with a tentative D call TRBD1 (8 bases). Germline CDR1 is MGHRA and CDR2 is YSYEKL. V was clipped by 3 bases and J by 12 bases, with 18 bases between them. This CDR3 is 14 amino acids long. CDR3 amino acids: CASSQRGTGDDQYF. As DNA, the CDR3 is TGCGCCAGCAGCCAGCGGGGGACAGGCGATGATCAGTACTTC.

V and J are TRBV19 and TRBJ1-1; tentative D call: TRBD1 (5 bases). V was cut by 0 bases and J by 2 bases, with 13 bases left in between. CDR1 LNHDA and CDR2 SQIVND come from the germline V gene (reference sequence). There are 16 residues in the CDR3. The CDR3 DNA is TGTGCCAGTAGTATAGATCTTGGGGCAGGTAACACTGAAGCTTTCTTT. It specifies CASSIDLGAGNTEAFF.

V and J are TRBV28 and TRBJ2-7, with 10 bases identical to TRBD2. The CDR3 has 15 residues. Germline V CDR1 and CDR2: MDHEN, SYDVKM. Trimming cost V 3 bases and J 2 bases; bases outside gene matches: 4. In DNA form, the CDR3 reads TGTGCCAGCAGTTTTGCGGGACTAGCGACCTACGAGCAGTACTTC. Translating it yields CASSFAGLATYEQYF.

This chain uses TRBV4-1 with TRBJ2-3; 14 bases fit TRBD2. CDR1 and CDR2 from the germline V gene are MGHRA and YSYEKL. The CDR3 consists of 20 residues. With 0 bases clipped from V and 2 bases from J, the junction kept 10 bases outside the gene matches. CDR3 protein: CASSQDSGTSGRLDTDTQYF. The CDR3 coding sequence is TGCGCCAGCAGCCAAGATTCTGGGACTAGCGGGAGACTGGACACAGATACGCAGTATTTT.

This clone was counted only a few times. V gene TRBV25-1 combines with J gene TRBJ2-7; 11 bases map to TRBD2. There are 14 residues in the CDR3. Germline lookup yields CDR1 MGHDK and CDR2 SYGVNS. Trimming removed 5 bases from V and 2 bases from J; junction bases left unmatched: 2. Here the CDR3 reads CASSKTSGAYEQYF. The DNA of the CDR3 is TGTGCCAGCAGTAAGACTAGCGGGGCCTACGAGCAGTACTTC.

The chain joins TRBV4-2 to TRBJ2-3; D not certain. The CDR3 runs 17 residues. CDR1 is LGHNA and CDR2 is YNFKEQ in the germline V gene. With 4 bases removed from V and 5 bases from J, the gap between germline ends came to 22 bases. CDR3 nucleotides: TGTGCCAGCAGCCTGGGTGATGTAGCTTCCATGGGAGATACGCAGTATTTT. Translation gives CASSLGDVASMGDTQYF.

V and J are TRBV19 and TRBJ2-1; D unclear. This CDR3 region has 13 residues. CDR1 is LNHDA, CDR2 SQIVND, per germline (reference sequence). V shed 6 bases and J shed 4 bases, with 10 bases lying between them. The CDR3 DNA follows: TGTGCCAGTAGCATCGACATGTACAATGAGCAGTTCTTC. Its protein is CASSIDMYNEQFF.

The V gene is TRBV27, the J gene TRBJ2-7, with 7 bases fitting TRBD2. J was trimmed by 3 bases and V by 2 bases; bases with no gene match: 1. Per germline, CDR1 MNHEY and CDR2 SMNVEV (reference sequence). The CDR3 extends over 13 amino acids. CDR3 DNA: TGTGCCAGCAGTTTAGCTAGCGGCTACGAGCAGTACTTC. It is translated as CASSLASGYEQYF.

The chain links TRBV29-1 to TRBJ1-5; possibly TRBD1 for D (5 bases). This CDR3 region has 12 residues. Germline V gene sequence: CDR1 SQVTM, CDR2 ANQGSEA. V lost 4 bases, J lost 3 bases, and 7 bases lay in between. CDR3: CSVGQNNQPQHF. The CDR3 DNA is TGCAGCGTTGGACAGAACAATCAGCCCCAGCATTTT.

This clone has just a few counts. V gene TRBV27 combines with J gene TRBJ1-6, with 9 bases that match TRBD1. The germline CDR1 and CDR2 sequences are MNHEY and SMNVEV (reference sequence). The CDR3 has 15 amino acids. Unmatched junction bases numbered 3, after V lost 2 bases and J lost 7 bases. The CDR3 DNA sequence: TGTGCCAGCAGTTTAGGGACAGGGTTGAATTCACCCCTCCACTTT. Amino acids: CASSLGTGLNSPLHF.

The chain has TRBV7-6 and TRBJ2-1; TRBD2 matches 12 bases. The ends lost 0 bases at V and 4 bases at J; junction bases unmatched: 4. Germline lookup yields CDR1 SGHVS and CDR2 FNYEAQ. CDR3 length equals 17 residues. The CDR3 DNA follows: TGTGCCAGCAGCTTAGCCCCCCTAGCGGGAGGGTACAATGAGCAGTTCTTC. It encodes CASSLAPLAGGYNEQFF. The full variable domain, in which reference TRBV7-6 and TRBJ2-1 provide the parts outside the CDR3, is GAGVSQSPRYKVTKRGQDVALRCDPISGHVSLYWYRQALGQGPEFLTYFNYEAQQDKSGLPNDRFSAERPEGSISTLTIQRTEQRDSAMYRCASSLAPLAGGYNEQFFGPGTRLTVL.

V usage is TRBV9 and J usage is TRBJ2-3, with TRBD2 matching 7 bases. CDR3 size: 15 residues. With V trimmed by 5 bases and J by 1 base, 7 bases remained unmatched. Germline assignment: CDR1 SGDLS and CDR2 YYNGEE. CDR3 nucleotides: TGTGCCAGCAGTACACGGGACTACCGCACAGATACGCAGTATTTT. It translates to CASSTRDYRTDTQYF.

The CDR3 loop is CASSYSSGGTGYTQYF. CDR3 DNA sequence: TGTGCCAGCAGTTACTCTAGCGGGGGGACCGGTTATACGCAGTATTTT. This rearrangement joins TRBV6-5 to TRBJ2-3; 10 positions agree with TRBD2. The CDR3 is 16 residues long. Germline CDR1 MNHEY, CDR2 SVGAGI. The junction had 7 bases not matched to a gene; V was cut back by 0 bases and J by 7 bases.

The chain recombines TRBV11-2 with TRBJ1-2, with D perhaps TRBD1 (6 bases). CDR3 size: 13 residues. Germline V gene sequence: CDR1 SGHAT, CDR2 FQNNGV. V was shortened by 4 bases and J by 5 bases, with 11 bases between the two germline ends. Written as DNA, the CDR3 is TGTGCCAGCAGCTCCGGGACACTTTATGGCTACACCTTC. Its translation is CASSSGTLYGYTF.

The chain links TRBV28 to TRBJ1-2; 7 bases map to TRBD1. The CDR3 spans 13 residues. J was trimmed by 9 bases and V by 5 bases; bases with no gene match: 9. Per germline, CDR1 MDHEN and CDR2 SYDVKM. CDR3 in DNA: TGTGCCAGCAGTCCCAGACAGGGTAGGCGCTACACCTTC. Residues: CASSPRQGRRYTF.

The chain combines TRBV13 with TRBJ2-7, with D unresolved. This CDR3 region has 11 residues. Germline CDR1 reads PRHDT; CDR2 reads FYEKMQ (reference sequence). Trimming shortened V by 5 bases and J by 4 bases, and 6 bases separated the two germline ends. CDR3: CASSRLYEQYF. The CDR3 nucleotides read TGTGCCAGCAGCCGTCTGTACGAGCAGTACTTC.

The count of this clone is one. The V and J genes are TRBV6-5 and TRBJ1-2; tentative D call: TRBD1 (5 bases). Trimming cost V 7 bases and J 1 base, with 10 bases left between them. This CDR3 spans 13 amino acids. Germline V CDR1 and CDR2: MNHEY, SVGAGI. Here the CDR3 reads CASTEGYNYGYTF. The CDR3, as DNA: TGTGCCAGCACGGAGGGGTATAACTATGGCTACACCTTC.

The chain is built from TRBV15 and TRBJ1-5, with TRBD1 matching over 7 bases. Germline V lookup: CDR1 LNHNV, CDR2 YYDKDF (reference sequence). This CDR3 spans 15 amino acids. V lost 0 bases to trimming and J lost 6 bases; unmatched junction nucleotides: 5. The CDR3 loop reads CATSRDRGPAQPQHF. DNA of the CDR3: TGTGCCACCAGCAGAGATAGGGGGCCTGCTCAGCCCCAGCATTTT. Combining the CDR3 with reference TRBV15 and TRBJ1-5 gives the whole variable domain DAMVIQNPRYQVTQFGKPVTLSCSQTLNHNVMYWYQQKSSQAPKLLFHYYDKDFNNEADTPDNFQSRRPNTSFCFLDIRSPGLGDTAMYLCATSRDRGPAQPQHFGDGTRLSIL.

The chain uses TRBV28 and TRBJ2-1; 7 bases match TRBD1. CDR1 and CDR2 (germline): MDHEN, SYDVKM. The V and J ends lost 6 bases and 15 bases, in that order; junction bases with no gene match: 11. The CDR3 totals 12 residues. This CDR3 is CASSQTGFSPFF. The CDR3 DNA reads as TGTGCCAGCAGCCAGACAGGGTTTTCCCCGTTCTTC.

There are a few counts of this clone. The V gene is TRBV3-1 (or the pseudogene TRBV3-2), the J gene TRBJ1-1; D remains ambiguous. The germline CDR1 and CDR2 sequences are LGHDT and YNNKEL (reference sequence). This CDR3 has 12 residues. Trimming stripped 8 bases from V and 8 bases from J, with 15 bases between. The CDR3 spells CASASEVMEAFF. CDR3 in DNA: TGTGCCAGCGCTTCCGAGGTCATGGAAGCTTTCTTT.